This T cell receptor beta chain comes out of a study of human T cells and chemical hapten exposure. Points from the study as a whole: The study found that DPC sensitization did not change TCRs above 1 in 1000 frequency. Positive correlation was observed between PT1 expanded TCR counts and patch test score.

The sample holds many counts of this clonotype. The antigen is unknown. Time point in this sample: patch test 2, 6 weeks after DPC sensitization. The treatment was: therapeutic diphenylcyclopropenone sensitization with weekly scalp DPC. The CDR3 sequence is 13 residues long. CDR1 is SQVTM, CDR2 ANQGSEA, per germline. Trimming took off 2 bases at V and 5 bases at J, with 12 bases between the two ends. Individual cDNA molecules had unique molecular identifiers attached to them by the library. Authors' analysis steps: Samples had a median of roughly 100,000 TCRs, ranging roughly 20,000 to 750,000. TCRdb independently ran MiXCR on the RACE reads; one entry per CDR3 protein. What appears here as the V and J calls and clone size reflects TCRdb's work, not the paper's. The table records 35,000 to 45,000 distinct CDR3 sequences, around 9.3% of them present only once.

This clonotype was obtained from a woman in her thirties or forties with alopecia areata. Some clones in this sample may be carry-over from other donors' samples. This chain joins TRBV29-1 and TRBJ1-1; D call uncertain. This specimen consisted of whole blood, obtained in connection with sensitization to the hapten diphenylcyclopropenone (DPC). The CDR3 sequence: CSVESVGWTEAFF. CDR3 bases: TGCAGCGTTGAATCGGTGGGATGGACTGAAGCTTTCTTT.